Reported below is one T cell receptor (beta chain). This clonotype was counted a few times. The target of this receptor is not known. No clone much larger than this one lies a single base away; base qualities are absent. The germline V end is reduced by 5 bases and the J end by 8 bases; junction bases left unmatched: 4. CDR1 SGHTA and CDR2 FQGNSA were looked up in the germline V gene. Including the terminal cysteine and phenylalanine, the CDR3 comprises 13 residues. This entry keeps only the CDR3 DNA: 39 bases, framed from base 1. The reads were generated on an Illumina HiSeq 2500. Quantitative 5'-RACE with molecular barcodes was used to prepare TCR beta libraries. From the authors' description of their analysis: A new computational method based on a probabilistic model of VDJ rearrangement was used to identify disease-linked TCR variants. The public reads were quality trimmed at Q25 with fastp and then assembled into clones with MiXCR by TCRdb, keeping productive beta chains. Duplicate CDR3 protein sequences are folded into a single record with the most common DNA and genes. The V and J calls here are based on TCRdb, not the publication. The sample includes more than 150,000 distinct CDR3 sequences, with around a sixth observed a single time. The ten largest clones capture around 4.1% of the sample.

The data belong to a study of CD8 T cells in ankylosing spondylitis (dated by TCRdb to 2016 to 2017). Notes on the research overall: To find TCR variants linked to disease, the study profiled T cell receptor beta repertoires in ankylosing spondylitis patients and healthy donors. In total, the full study cohort was made up of over a hundred healthy donors and more than 20 ankylosing spondylitis patients. Peripheral blood samples were taken, and synovial fluid was additionally collected from ankylosing spondylitis patients.

Overall results and qualifications from the work: Blood from ankylosing spondylitis patients appeared to be characterized by a TCR beta motif made up of several highly homologous amino acid variants. Some of the motif variants had been reported before in the synovial fluid and blood of reactive arthritis patients, a finding that suggests common disease-initiation mechanisms. A CD8+ phenotype was shown by the disease-linked clones, which were found at relatively low frequencies in peripheral blood. The disease-linked clones were reported to be significantly enriched in matched synovial fluid samples from ankylosing spondylitis patients.

The sequenced sample consisted of blood, either unsorted or a sorted T cell fraction (not recorded which). This sequence was found in a male donor aged 10 to 35 with ankylosing spondylitis or in good health (not recorded which). Donor details come from another sample of the same person, matched by shared clones. The chain employs TRBV7-2 and TRBJ2-1, with 9 bases in between that match TRBD2. Here the CDR3 is given as CASSPGLAHEQFF. DNA sequence: TGTGCCAGCAGCCCCGGACTAGCGCATGAGCAGTTCTTC.